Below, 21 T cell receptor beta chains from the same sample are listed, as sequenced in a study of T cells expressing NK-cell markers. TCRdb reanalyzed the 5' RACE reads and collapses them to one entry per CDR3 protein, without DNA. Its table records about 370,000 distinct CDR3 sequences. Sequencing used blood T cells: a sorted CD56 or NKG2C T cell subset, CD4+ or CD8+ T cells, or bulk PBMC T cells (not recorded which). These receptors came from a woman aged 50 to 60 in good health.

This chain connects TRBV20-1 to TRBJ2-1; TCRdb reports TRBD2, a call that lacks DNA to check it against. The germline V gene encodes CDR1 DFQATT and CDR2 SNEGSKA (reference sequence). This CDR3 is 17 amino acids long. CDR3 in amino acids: CSARDTSGSIEYNEQFF.

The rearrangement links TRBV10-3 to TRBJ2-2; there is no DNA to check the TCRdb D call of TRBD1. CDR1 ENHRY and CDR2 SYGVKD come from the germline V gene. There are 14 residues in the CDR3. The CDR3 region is CAIRGQGITGELFF.

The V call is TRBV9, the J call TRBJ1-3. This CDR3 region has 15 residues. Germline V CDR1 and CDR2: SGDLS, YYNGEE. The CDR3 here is CASSPYLRAGNTIYF.

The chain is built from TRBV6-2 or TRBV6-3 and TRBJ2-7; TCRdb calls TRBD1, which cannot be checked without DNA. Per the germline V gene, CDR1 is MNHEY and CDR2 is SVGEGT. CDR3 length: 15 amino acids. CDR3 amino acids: CASSYGGGRSYEQYF.

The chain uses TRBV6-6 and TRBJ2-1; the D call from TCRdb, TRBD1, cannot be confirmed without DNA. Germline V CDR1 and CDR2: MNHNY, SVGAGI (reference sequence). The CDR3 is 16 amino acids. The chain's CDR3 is CASSPLQVDSYNEQFF.

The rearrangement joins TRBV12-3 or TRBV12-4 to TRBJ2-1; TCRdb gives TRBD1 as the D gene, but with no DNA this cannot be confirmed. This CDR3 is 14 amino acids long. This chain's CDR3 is CASSLMGGKDEQFF.

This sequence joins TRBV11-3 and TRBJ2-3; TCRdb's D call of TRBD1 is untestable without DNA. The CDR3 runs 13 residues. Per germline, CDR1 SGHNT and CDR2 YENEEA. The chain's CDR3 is CASSTGETDTQYF.

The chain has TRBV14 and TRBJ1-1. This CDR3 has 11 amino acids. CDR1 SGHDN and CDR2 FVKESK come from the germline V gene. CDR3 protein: CASSQGAEAFF.

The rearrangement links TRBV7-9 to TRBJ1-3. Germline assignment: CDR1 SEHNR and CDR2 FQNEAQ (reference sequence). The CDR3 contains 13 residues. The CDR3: CASSFVERNTIYF.

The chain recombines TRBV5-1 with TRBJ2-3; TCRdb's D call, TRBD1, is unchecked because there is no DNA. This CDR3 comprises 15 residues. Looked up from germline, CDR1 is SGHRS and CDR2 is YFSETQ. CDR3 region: CASTGRGQGIDTQYF.

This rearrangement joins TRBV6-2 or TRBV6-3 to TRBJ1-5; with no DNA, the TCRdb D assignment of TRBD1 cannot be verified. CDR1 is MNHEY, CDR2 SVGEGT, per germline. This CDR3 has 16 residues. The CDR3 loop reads CASSYMGAQGNQPQHF.

This chain's CDR3 is CSATANYGYTF. The J gene is TRBJ1-2, the V gene TRBV29-1. The CDR3 consists of 11 residues. Per germline, CDR1 SQVTM and CDR2 ANQGSEA.

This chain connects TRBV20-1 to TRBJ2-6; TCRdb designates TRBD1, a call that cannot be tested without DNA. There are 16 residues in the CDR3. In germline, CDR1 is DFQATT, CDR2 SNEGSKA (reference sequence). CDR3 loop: CSARGRGTSGANVLTF.

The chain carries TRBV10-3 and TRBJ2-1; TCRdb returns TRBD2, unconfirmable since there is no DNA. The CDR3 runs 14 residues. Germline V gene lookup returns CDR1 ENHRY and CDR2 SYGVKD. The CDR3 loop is CAIRKENGREVQFF.

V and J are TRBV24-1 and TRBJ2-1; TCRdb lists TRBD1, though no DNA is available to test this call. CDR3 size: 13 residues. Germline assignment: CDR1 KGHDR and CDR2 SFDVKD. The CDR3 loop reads CATRDRGNNEQFF.

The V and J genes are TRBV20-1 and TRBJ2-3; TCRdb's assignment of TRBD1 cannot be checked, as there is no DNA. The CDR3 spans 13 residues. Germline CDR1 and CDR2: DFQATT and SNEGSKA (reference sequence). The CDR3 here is CSAIGTNTDTQYF.

CDR3 protein: CASSRAGTGGYEQYF. V gene TRBV12-3 or TRBV12-4 combines with J gene TRBJ2-7; no DNA is available, so the TRBD1 call from TCRdb remains unchecked. This CDR3 contains 15 residues.

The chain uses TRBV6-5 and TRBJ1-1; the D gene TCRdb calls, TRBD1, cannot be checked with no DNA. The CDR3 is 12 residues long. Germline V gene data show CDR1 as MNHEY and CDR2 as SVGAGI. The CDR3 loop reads CASRPGTSEAFF.

The CDR3 loop reads CASSMAGNSYNEQFF. The rearrangement uses TRBV19 and TRBJ2-1; TCRdb calls TRBD1, which cannot be checked without DNA. Germline V gene lookup returns CDR1 LNHDA and CDR2 SQIVND (reference sequence). The CDR3 loop spans 15 amino acids.

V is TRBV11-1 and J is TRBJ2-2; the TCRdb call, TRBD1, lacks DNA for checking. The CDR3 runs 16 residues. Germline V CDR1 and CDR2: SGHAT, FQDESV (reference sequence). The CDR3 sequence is CASSTEQGAGTGELFF.

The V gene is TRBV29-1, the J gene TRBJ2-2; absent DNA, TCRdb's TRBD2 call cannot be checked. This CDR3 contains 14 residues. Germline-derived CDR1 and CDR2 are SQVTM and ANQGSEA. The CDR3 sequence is CSALAGSNTGELFF.